The table lists the clone carrying this T cell receptor (beta chain) with a few counts. This record belongs to a study of beta chain features in type 1 diabetes. The authors reverse transcribed all of the isolated RNA, so sequencing captured expressed TCRB transcripts. Method: immunoSEQ multiplex PCR; TCRdb's copy keeps in-frame clones and lacks some. The sample lists just over 600,000 clones; less than 20% were seen once. Germline loops: CDR1 SGHTA, CDR2 FQGTGA. V lost 5 bases, J lost 4 bases, and 14 bases lay in between. The CDR3 sequence is 14 residues long. The origin of this receptor is a man aged 18 to 35 in good health. Sequenced: naive CD4+ T cells from blood. V usage is TRBV7-3 and J usage is TRBJ1-1; D is perhaps TRBD1 (5 bases). The CDR3 here is CASSPQRGGTEAFF. In nucleotides, the CDR3 is TGTGCCAGCAGCCCCCAAAGGGGCGGCACTGAAGCTTTCTTT.